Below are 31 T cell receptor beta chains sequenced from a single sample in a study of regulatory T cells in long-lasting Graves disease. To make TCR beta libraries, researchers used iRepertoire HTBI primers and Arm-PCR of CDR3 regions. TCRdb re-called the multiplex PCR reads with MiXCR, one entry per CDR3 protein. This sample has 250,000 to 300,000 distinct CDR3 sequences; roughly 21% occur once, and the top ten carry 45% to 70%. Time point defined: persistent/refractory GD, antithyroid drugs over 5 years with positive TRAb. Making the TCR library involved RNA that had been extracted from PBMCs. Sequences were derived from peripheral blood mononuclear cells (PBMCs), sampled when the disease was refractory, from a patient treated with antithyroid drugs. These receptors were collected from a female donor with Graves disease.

CDR3 in amino acids: CASIPKREGGELFF. CDR3 sequence (DNA): TGTGCCAGCATCCCGAAGCGGGAGGGCGGGGAGCTGTTTTTT. V and J are TRBV7-3 and TRBJ2-2; TRBD2 aligns across 10 bases. The V segment lost 7 bases and the J segment 7 bases; nucleotides outside the gene matches: 6. The CDR3 is made up of 14 amino acids. Germline CDR1 and CDR2: SGHTA and FQGTGA.

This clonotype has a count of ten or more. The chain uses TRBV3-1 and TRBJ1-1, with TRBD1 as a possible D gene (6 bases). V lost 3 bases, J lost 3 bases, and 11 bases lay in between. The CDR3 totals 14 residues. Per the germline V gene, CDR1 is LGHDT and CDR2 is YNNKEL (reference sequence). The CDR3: CASSQGAGDTEAFF. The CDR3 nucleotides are TGTGCCAGCAGCCAGGGGGCGGGAGACACTGAAGCTTTCTTT.

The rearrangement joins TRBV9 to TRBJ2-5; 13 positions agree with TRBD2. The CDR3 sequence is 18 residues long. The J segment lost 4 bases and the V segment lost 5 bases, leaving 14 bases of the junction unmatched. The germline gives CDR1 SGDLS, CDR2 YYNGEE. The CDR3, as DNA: TGTGCCAGCAGTAAGGAAGTGGGACTAGCGGGATCCCCAGAGACCCAGTACTTC. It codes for CASSKEVGLAGSPETQYF.

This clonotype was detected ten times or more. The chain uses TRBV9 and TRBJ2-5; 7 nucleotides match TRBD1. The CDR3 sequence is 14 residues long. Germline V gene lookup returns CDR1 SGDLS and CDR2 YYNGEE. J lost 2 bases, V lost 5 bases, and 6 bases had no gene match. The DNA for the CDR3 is TGTGCCAGCAGTCCCCGGGGACAGCAAGAGACCCAGTACTTC. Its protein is CASSPRGQQETQYF. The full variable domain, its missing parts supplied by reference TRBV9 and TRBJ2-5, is DSGVTQTPKHLITATGQRVTLRCSPRSGDLSVYWYQQSLDQGLQFLIQYYNGEERAKGNILERFSAQQFPDLHSELNLSSLELGDSALYFCASSPRGQQETQYFGPGTRLLVL.

The CDR3 DNA reads TGTGCCAGCAGTTCGACCCAGGTGGGCCCGTCTGGAAACACCATATATTTT. Amino acid sequence: CASSSTQVGPSGNTIYF. V is TRBV28 and J is TRBJ1-3, with D uncertain. Per germline, CDR1 MDHEN and CDR2 SYDVKM. Trimming stripped 4 bases from V and 1 base from J, with 17 bases between. The CDR3 totals 17 residues.

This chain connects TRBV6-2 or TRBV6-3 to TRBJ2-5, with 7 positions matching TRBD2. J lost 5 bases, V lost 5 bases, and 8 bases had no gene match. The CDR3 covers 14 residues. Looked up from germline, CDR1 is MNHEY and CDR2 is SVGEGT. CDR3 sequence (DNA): TGTGCCAGCAGTCCCCCCATGGGGGGGGAGACCCAGTACTTC. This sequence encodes CASSPPMGGETQYF.

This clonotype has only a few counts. Written as DNA, the CDR3 is TGTGCCAGCAGCGCAAGAAAGTTGGGGGGCCATGGGGAGACCCAGTACTTC. Translating it yields CASSARKLGGHGETQYF. This sequence joins TRBV6-4 and TRBJ2-5, with D possibly called TRBD1 or TRBD2 (6 bases each). This CDR3 comprises 17 residues. V was shortened by 6 bases and J by 5 bases, with 25 bases between the two germline ends. Per the germline V gene, CDR1 is MRHNA and CDR2 is SNTAGT.

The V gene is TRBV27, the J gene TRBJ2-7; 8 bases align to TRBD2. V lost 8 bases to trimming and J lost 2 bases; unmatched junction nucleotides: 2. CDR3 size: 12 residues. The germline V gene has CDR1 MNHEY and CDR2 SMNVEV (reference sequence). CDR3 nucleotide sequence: TGTGCCAGCGGGACTAGTACCTACGAGCAGTACTTC. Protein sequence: CASGTSTYEQYF.

The CDR3 region is CASSRGPGDGANVLTF. The CDR3 bases are TGTGCCAGTAGTAGGGGACCCGGCGACGGGGCCAACGTCCTGACTTTC. The chain recombines TRBV19 with TRBJ2-6; D possibly uses TRBD1 or TRBD2 (5 bases each). The CDR3 runs 16 residues. Trimming took 4 bases from V and 4 from J, leaving 14 bases between them. Germline lookup yields CDR1 LNHDA and CDR2 SQIVND (reference sequence). Based on the CDR3 plus reference TRBV19 and TRBJ2-6, the full variable domain is DGGITQSPKYLFRKEGQNVTLSCEQNLNHDAMYWYRQDPGQGLRLIYYSQIVNDFQKGDIAEGYSVSREKKESFPLTVTSAQKNPTAFYLCASSRGPGDGANVLTFGAGSRLTVL.

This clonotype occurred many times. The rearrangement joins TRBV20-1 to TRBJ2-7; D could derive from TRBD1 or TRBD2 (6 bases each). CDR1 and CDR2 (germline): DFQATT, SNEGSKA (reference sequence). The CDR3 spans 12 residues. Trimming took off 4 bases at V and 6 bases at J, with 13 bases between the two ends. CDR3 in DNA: TGCAGTGCTATTGCACAGGGAGGCGAGCAGTACTTC. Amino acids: CSAIAQGGEQYF.

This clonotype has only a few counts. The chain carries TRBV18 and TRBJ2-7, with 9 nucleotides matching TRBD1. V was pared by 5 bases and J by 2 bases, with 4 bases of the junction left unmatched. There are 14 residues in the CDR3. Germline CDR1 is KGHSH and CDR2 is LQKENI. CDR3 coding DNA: TGTGCCAGCTCAGCCGGGACAGGGACCTACGAGCAGTACTTC. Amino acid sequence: CASSAGTGTYEQYF.

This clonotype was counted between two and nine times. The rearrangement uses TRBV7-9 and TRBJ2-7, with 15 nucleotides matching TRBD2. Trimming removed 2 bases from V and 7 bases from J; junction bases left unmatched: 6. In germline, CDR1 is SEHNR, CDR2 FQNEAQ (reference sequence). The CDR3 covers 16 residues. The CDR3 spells CASSLISGLAGGEQYF. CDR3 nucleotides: TGTGCCAGCAGCTTAATCTCGGGACTAGCGGGAGGAGAGCAGTACTTC.

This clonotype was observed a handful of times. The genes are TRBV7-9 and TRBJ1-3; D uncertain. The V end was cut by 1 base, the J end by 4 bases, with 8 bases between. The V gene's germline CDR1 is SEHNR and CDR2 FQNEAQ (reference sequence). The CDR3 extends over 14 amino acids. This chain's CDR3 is CASSLGTYGNTIYF. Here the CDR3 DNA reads TGTGCCAGCAGCTTAGGGACCTACGGAAACACCATATATTTT.

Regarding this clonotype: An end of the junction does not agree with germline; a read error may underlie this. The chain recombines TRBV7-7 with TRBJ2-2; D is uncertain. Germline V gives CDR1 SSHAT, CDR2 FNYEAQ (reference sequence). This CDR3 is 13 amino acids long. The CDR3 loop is CASSLDITGELFF. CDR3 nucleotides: TGTGCTAGCAGCTTAGATATCACCGGGGAGCTGTTTTTT. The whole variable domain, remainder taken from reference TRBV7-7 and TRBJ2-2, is GAGVSQSPRYKVTKRGQDVTLRCDPISSHATLYWYQQALGQGPEFLTYFNYEAQPDKSGLPSDRFSAERPEGSISTLTIQRTEQRDSAMYRCASSLDITGELFFGEGSRLTVL.

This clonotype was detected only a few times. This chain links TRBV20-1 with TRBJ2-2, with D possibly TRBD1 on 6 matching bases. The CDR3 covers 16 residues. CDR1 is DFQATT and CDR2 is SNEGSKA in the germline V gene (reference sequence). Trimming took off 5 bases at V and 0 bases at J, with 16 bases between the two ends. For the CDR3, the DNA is TGCAGTGCTGAATACATGACAGGCCCGAACACCGGGGAGCTGTTTTTT. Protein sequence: CSAEYMTGPNTGELFF.

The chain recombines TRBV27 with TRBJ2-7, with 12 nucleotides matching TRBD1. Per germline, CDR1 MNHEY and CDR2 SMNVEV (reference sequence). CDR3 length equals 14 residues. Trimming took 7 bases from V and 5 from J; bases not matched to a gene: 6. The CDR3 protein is CASTPGQGADEQYF. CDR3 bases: TGTGCCAGCACCCCGGGACAGGGGGCAGACGAGCAGTACTTC.

As DNA, the CDR3 is TGCAGTGCTCCGTGGACGGGTTACTATGGCTACACCTTC. It translates to CSAPWTGYYGYTF. The V call is TRBV20-1, the J call TRBJ1-2; no definite D call. Between the trimmed V and J ends, which lost 5 bases and 3 bases, there was a span of 13 bases. Per the germline V gene, CDR1 is DFQATT and CDR2 is SNEGSKA (reference sequence). This CDR3 region has 13 residues.

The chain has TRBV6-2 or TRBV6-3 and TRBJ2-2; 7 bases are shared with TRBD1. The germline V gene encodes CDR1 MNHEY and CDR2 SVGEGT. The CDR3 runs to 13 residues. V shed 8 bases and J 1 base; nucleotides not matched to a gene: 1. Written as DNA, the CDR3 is TGTGCCAGCGGACAGGAGAACACCGGGGAGCTGTTTTTT. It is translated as CASGQENTGELFF.

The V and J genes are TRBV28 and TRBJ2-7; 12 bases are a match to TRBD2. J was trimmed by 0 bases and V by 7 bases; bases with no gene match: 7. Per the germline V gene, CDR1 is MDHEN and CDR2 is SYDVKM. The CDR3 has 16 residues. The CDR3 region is CASKLGTSGPSYEQYF. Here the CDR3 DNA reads TGTGCCAGCAAGCTAGGGACTAGCGGGCCCTCCTACGAGCAGTACTTC.

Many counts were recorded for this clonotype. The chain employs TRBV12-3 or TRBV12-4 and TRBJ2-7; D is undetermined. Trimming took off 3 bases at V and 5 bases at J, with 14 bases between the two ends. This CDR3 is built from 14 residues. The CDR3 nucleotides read TGTGCCAGCAGTTTTAAGGGTGTGGGTAACGAGCAGTACTTC. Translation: CASSFKGVGNEQYF.

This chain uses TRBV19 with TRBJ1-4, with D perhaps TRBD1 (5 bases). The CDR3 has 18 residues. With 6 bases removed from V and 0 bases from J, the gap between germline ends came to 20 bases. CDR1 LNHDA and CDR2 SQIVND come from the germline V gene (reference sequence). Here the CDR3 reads CASSPQANSPATNEKLFF. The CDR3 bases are TGTGCCAGTAGCCCACAGGCGAACTCCCCAGCAACTAATGAAAAACTGTTTTTT.

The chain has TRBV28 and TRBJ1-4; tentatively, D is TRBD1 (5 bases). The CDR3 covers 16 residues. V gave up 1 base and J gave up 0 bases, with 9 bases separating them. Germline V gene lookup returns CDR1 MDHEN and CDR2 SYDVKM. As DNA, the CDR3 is TGTGCCAGCAGTTTATTGGGGCACGCAACTAATGAAAAACTGTTTTTT. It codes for CASSLLGHATNEKLFF.

The CDR3: CASSLAPTETGETQYF. In nucleotides, the CDR3 is TGTGCCAGCAGCTTAGCGCCGACAGAAACCGGGGAGACCCAGTACTTC. V gene TRBV7-6 combines with J gene TRBJ2-5; D may be TRBD1 (5 bases). The germline V gene encodes CDR1 SGHVS and CDR2 FNYEAQ. V shed 0 bases and J shed 5 bases, with 16 bases lying between them. This CDR3 comprises 16 residues.

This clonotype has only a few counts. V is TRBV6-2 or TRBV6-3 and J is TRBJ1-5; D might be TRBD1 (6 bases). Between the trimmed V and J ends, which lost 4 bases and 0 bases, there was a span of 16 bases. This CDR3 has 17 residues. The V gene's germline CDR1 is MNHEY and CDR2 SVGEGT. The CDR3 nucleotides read TGTGCCAGCAGTTTAGATCAGGGGATATATAGCAATCAGCCCCAGCATTTT. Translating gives CASSLDQGIYSNQPQHF.

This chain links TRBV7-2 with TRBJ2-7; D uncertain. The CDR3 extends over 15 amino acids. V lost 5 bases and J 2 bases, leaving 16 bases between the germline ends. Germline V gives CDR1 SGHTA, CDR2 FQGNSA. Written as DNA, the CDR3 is TGTGCCAGCAGCGCAGCTCCTAGTTTTCCCTACGAGCAGTACTTC. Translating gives CASSAAPSFPYEQYF.

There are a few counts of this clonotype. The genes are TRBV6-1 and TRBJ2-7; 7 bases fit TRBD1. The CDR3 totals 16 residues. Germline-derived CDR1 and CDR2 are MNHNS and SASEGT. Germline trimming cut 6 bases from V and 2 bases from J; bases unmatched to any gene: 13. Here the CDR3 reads CASRTSGTEYPYEQYF. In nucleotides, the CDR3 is TGTGCCAGCAGAACATCAGGGACAGAGTATCCCTACGAGCAGTACTTC.

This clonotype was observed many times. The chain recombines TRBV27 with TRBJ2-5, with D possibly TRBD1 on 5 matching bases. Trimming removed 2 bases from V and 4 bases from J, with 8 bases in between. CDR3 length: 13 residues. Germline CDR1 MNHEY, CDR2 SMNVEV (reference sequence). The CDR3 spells CASSLVTGETQYF. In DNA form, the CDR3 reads TGTGCCAGCAGTTTAGTCACAGGAGAGACCCAGTACTTC.

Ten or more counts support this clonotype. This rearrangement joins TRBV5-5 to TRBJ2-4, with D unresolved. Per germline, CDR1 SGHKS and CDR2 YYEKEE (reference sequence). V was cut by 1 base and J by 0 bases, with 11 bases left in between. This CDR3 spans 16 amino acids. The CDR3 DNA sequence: TGTGCCAGCAGCTTGATCCCCGACCTAGCCAAAAACATTCAGTACTTC. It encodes CASSLIPDLAKNIQYF.

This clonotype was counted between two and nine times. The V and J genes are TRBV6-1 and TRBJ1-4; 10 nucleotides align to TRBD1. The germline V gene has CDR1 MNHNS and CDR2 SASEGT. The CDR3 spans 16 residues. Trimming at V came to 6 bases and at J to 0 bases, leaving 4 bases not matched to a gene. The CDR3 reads CASSRGQGATNEKLFF. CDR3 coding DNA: TGTGCCAGCAGCCGAGGACAGGGGGCAACTAATGAAAAACTGTTTTTT.

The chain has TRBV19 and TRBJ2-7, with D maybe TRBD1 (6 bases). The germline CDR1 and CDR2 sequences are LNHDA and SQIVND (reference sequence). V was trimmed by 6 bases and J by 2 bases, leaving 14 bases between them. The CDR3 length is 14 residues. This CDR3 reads CASSDRTGTYEQYF. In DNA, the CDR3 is TGTGCCAGTAGCGACCGAACAGGGACCTACGAGCAGTACTTC.

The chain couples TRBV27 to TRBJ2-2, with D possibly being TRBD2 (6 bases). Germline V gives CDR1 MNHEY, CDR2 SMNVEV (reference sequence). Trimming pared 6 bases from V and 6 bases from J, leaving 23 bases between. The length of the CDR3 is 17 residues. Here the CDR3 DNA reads TGTGCCAGCAGCCGACGGGGGTCCATAAAGGCGTCCGGGGAGCTGTTTTTT. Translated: CASSRRGSIKASGELFF.